What follows describes a single T cell receptor beta chain. It has no known antigen specificity. The sample holds no much larger clone one base away, and base qualities are not on file. The CDR1 and CDR2 encoded by the germline V gene are SGHTA and FQGTGA. The junction carries 12 bases between V and J, which are trimmed by 5 bases and 5 bases respectively. The CDR3 runs 13 residues from the cysteine to the phenylalanine. Only CDR3 DNA is held: 39 bases, read in frame from base 1. Library preparation used the immunoSEQ multiplex PCR assay. A mixture of 60 forward primers for TCR Vbeta segments and 13 reverse primers for TCR Jbeta segments was used in the multiplex PCR. The CDR3 region of rearranged TCR beta genes was amplified from genomic DNA by a multiplex PCR assay. On the Illumina HiSeq System, the amplified TCR beta libraries were sequenced as 87-base-pair reads. The source study handled its data this way. A later analysis tallied 75 million to 85 million unique TCR beta chains across the 700 or so repertoires, and some 10 million of those chains were shared by two or more donors. To remove PCR and sequencing errors, raw reads were error-corrected and collapsed into unique sequences using a nearest-neighbor algorithm that merged closely related sequences. V, D and J gene segments were assigned by aligning CDR3 sequences to IMGT reference sequences. Each retained sequence needed at least a six-nucleotide match to both a V gene segment and a J gene segment. A rearrangement counted as productive if the CDR3 had no stop codons and remained in frame with V and J, and every other rearrangement counted as non-productive. Following IMGT convention, CDR3 was defined as the stretch from the second conserved V-encoded cysteine up to the conserved J-encoded phenylalanine. Sequences without an unambiguous match to a single V gene segment were excluded from the earlier analysis of about 640 of the donors. In an earlier analysis of 587 of the donors, a V segment was called functional when productive rearrangements were above 56.7%, and segregating when the standard deviation between donors exceeded 5%. A statistical classification framework was built for diagnosing cytomegalovirus status from the catalog of TCR beta chain sequences. V and J gene assignment, in a later analysis, came from comparing TCR nucleotide sequences with IMGT/GENE-DB human TR gene sequences. A later analysis assigned CDR3 sequences and most-parsimonious VDJ recombination scenarios with the TCRdist pipeline. In a later analysis, each TCR beta chain was defined by its CDR3 amino acid sequence together with its V-gene family, and reads lacking a unique V-gene family were excluded. In a later analysis, around 600 highly shared, low-generation-probability nucleotide sequences were removed to address suspected cross-contamination and a sequencing artifact. In a later analysis, a clonal expansion index for each public chain was calculated from normalized within-repertoire ranks of inferred template counts. Generation probabilities in a later analysis came from a VDJ recombination model fitted to out-of-frame rearrangements, and those results were checked against IGoR. In a later analysis, TCR-TCR, TCR-HLA and TCR-CMV co-occurrence was scored with hypergeometric tests, and a repertoire-size bias correction was applied to TCR pairs. To estimate false discovery rates, a later analysis permuted the HLA or CMV assignments 20 times. In a later analysis, co-occurring TCRs were grouped using DBSCAN, and TCRdist sequence similarity was added for clustering within HLA-allele-positive subsets. Co-occurrence clustering excluded repertoires with fewer than 30,000 or more than 120,000 public chains, plus five with anomalous nucleotide sharing. What TCRdb holds here is the immuneACCESS table cut down to in-frame rearrangements. Part of the clones is not present; checked against another copy, under half of the missing clones reflect an unresolved V gene, and the others are unexplained. D and trimming were read from the DNA, whereas the V and J calls and clone size are those reported in that table. The sample table records about 200,000 clones; over 75% of these occur just once. The ten largest make up roughly 2% of the sample.

This entry belongs to a study of cytomegalovirus exposure and HLA in healthy donors (dated 2017 in TCRdb). Describing the broader study: An earlier analysis of approximately 640 of the donors reported 250 to 300 Gb of sequence data and some 120 million unique TCR beta sequences from about 179 million T cells. To decide whether each TCR beta V gene segment behaved as functional or pseudogenic, an earlier analysis of some 540 of the donors relied on high-throughput TCR beta sequencing. HLA typing covered class I and class II loci at four-digit resolution. Several DR-DQ haplotypes were treated as single units for association and clustering because of strong linkage in the cohort. Typing coverage varied by locus: 629-630 donors for A, B, C, DRB1 and DQB1; approximately 500 for DQA1; over 600 for DPA1; about 450 for DPB1. All discovery cohort repertoires had been generated on a single sequencing platform. An early release covering approximately 600 HLA-typed donors comprised about 310 gigabases of sequencing data and approximately 80 million unique TCR sequences. Alongside the repertoire data, information on donor age, sex, ethnicity and CMV serostatus was compiled. In the later analysis, no new phenotypic data were used to find candidate immune exposures; instead, reliance was placed on TCR beta sequences and their occurrence across donors. The T cell repertoires of some 670 subjects were profiled by immunosequencing and related to cytomegalovirus serostatus. Across 300 to 500 genotyped donors of the cohort, an average of about 200,000 unique TCR beta nucleotide sequences per donor were sequenced, and about a sixth of those sequences were non-productive. In a later analysis, previously published TCR beta repertoires from 500 to 750 donors were re-analyzed and high-resolution HLA genotyping was added so that TCR occurrence patterns could be studied. A later genetic analysis used genome-wide SNP genotypes for about 65% of the roughly 700 donors, treating that subset as a discovery cohort. Among the roughly 390 genotyped donors, around 81% belonged to the genetic ancestry cluster associated with self-reported Caucasian donors. The study combined high-throughput TCR immunosequencing, statistical association of individual TCRs with disease status, and machine learning to predict cytomegalovirus infection status. The study aimed to test whether cataloging public T cell receptors could reveal signatures of past pathogen exposure. A separate validation cohort of some 130 different subjects was used in addition to the 666-subject first cohort. Here is what the overall study found, with its caveats: A group of highly shared sequence variants was considered likely to be a technical artifact of the sequencing pipeline. The authors suggested that the approach could potentially be generalized to other disease states and immunological phenotypes. An association between a missense DCLRE1C variant and V-gene and J-gene trimming of TCR beta chains was found in a later genetic analysis and replicated in an independent cohort. A total of about 150 TCR beta chains were listed by the study as associated with cytomegalovirus. In a later analysis, about 17,000 TCR beta sequences were associated with specific HLA alleles at a false discovery rate of 0.05. In both the original and validation cohorts, the classifier was reported to diagnose cytomegalovirus status with high specificity and sensitivity. The 87-base-pair reads could not distinguish some IMGT-functional V segments, including TRBV6-2 and TRBV6-3, so those segments were excluded. HLA typing was unavailable for some donors at each locus, so association tests used only the typed subset. In a later analysis, several top co-occurrence clusters were reported to appear linked to parvovirus B19, influenza, CMV and Epstein-Barr virus. The only immune exposure information available for the cohort was CMV serostatus. A further reported finding was that TCR beta sequences accurately predicted the HLA-A and HLA-B alleles for most subjects in the first cohort. Correlated functional status among segregating V segments might be attributable to linkage disequilibrium, but an unknown experimental factor could not be ruled out. According to a later analysis, most CMV-associated TCR beta chains appeared to be HLA-restricted, and the HLA associations seemed to be driven largely by CMV exposure. When HLA alleles, especially DR and DQ, strongly co-occurred, TCR associations were difficult to assign to individual alleles. This cohort had only TCR beta chains sequenced, and the lack of alpha or paired-chain data limited which features could be detected. Roughly uniform sequencing depth across donors was assumed in presence/absence analyses, although this assumption may not hold. While some public TCRs were present in many individuals, most TCR sequences turned up only very rarely across donors. In a later analysis, HLA-associated TCR beta chains were found to be more clonally expanded and to have lower generation probabilities than equally common non-associated chains. Because counts were too low, seventeen rarely observed V segments, including chromosome 9 orphons, were excluded from the earlier analysis of roughly 580 of the donors. Broadly in line with IMGT annotations, most TCR beta V segments showed up in productive rearrangements about 87% or about 30% of the time in an earlier analysis of around 550 of the donors. According to a later analysis, TCR association rates differed among HLA loci, with DRB1 alleles showing the most associated TCRs and HLA-C alleles showing the fewest. A later genetic analysis reported fewer N-insertions in productive TCRs among donors in an Asian-associated ancestry cluster than the approximately 700-donor mean. A few of the identified cytomegalovirus-associated TCR beta chains were confirmed in vitro to be specific for cytomegalovirus antigens.

The cohort consisted of fewer than 700 healthy bone marrow donors. At the time of sampling, every cohort member was nominally healthy, though immune exposures that went unrecorded were likely present. The donor was CMV seronegative and belonged to the group of 352 seronegative cohort members. Every donor gave a peripheral blood sample, and the peripheral blood mononuclear cells from that sample were used for TCR beta sequencing. Genomic DNA was extracted from the blood cell samples with the Qiagen DNeasy Blood Extraction Kit. The chain was built from TRBV7-3 and TRBJ2-5, and the D gene may be TRBD2, 6 bases matching. The sequence was collected from a man aged 18 to 29 in good health and CMV-seronegative. Sequences were obtained from PBMCs. CDR3 region: CASSQGLSETQYF. The nucleotide sequence reads TGTGCCAGCAGCCAGGGACTTTCCGAGACCCAGTACTTC.